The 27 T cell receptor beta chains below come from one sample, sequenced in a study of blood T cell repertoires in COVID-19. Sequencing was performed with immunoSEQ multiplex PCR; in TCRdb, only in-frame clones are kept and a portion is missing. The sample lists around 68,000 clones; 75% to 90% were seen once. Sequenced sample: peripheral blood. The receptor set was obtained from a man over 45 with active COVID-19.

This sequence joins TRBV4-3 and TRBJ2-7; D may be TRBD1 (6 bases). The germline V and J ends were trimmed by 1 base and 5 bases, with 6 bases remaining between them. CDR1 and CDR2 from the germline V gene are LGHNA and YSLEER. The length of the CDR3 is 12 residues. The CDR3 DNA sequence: TGCGCCAGCAGCCAAGCAGGGGACGAGCAGTACTTC. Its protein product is CASSQAGDEQYF.

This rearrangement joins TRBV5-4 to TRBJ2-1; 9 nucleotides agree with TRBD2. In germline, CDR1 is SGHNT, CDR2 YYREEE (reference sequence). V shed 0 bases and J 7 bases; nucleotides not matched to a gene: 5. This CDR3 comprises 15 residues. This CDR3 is CASSLAGGGANEQFF. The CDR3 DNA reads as TGTGCCAGCAGCTTGGCGGGCGGGGGGGCAAATGAGCAGTTCTTC.

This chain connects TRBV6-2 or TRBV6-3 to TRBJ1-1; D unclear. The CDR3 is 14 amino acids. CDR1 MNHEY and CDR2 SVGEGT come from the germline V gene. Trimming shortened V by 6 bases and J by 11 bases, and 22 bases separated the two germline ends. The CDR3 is CASSLPGSLGRAFF. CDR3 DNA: TGTGCCAGCAGCCTGCCGGGTTCGCTCGGGAGGGCTTTCTTT.

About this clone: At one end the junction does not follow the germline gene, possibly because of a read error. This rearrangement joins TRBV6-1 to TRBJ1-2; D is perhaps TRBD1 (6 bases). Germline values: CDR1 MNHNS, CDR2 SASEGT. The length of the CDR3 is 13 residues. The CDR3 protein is CASSEEGDYGYTF. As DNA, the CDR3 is TGTGCCAGCAGCGAAGAGGGGGACTATGGCTACACCTTC.

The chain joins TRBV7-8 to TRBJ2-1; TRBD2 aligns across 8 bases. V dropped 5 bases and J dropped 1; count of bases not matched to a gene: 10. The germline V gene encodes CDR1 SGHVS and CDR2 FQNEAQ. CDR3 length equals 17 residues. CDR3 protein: CASSLGLVLSSYNEQFF. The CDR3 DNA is TGTGCCAGCAGCCTGGGACTAGTCCTTTCTTCCTACAATGAGCAGTTCTTC.

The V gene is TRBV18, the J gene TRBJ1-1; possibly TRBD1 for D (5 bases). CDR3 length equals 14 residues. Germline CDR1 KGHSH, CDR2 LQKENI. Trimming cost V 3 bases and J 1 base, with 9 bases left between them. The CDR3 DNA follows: TGTGCCAGCTCACCCGATGACAGGAACACTGAAGCTTTCTTT. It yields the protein CASSPDDRNTEAFF.

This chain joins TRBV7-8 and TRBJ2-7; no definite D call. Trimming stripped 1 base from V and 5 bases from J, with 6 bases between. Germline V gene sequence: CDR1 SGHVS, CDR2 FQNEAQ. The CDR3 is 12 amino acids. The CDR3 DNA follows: TGTGCCAGCAGCTTAGACCGGGACGAGCAGTACTTC. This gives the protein CASSLDRDEQYF.

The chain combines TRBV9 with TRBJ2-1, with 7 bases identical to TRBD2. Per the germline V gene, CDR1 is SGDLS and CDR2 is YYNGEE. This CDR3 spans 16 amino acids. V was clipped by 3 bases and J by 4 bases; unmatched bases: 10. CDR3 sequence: CASSGEAPGGYNEQFF. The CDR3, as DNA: TGTGCCAGCAGCGGCGAGGCCCCCGGGGGGTACAATGAGCAGTTCTTC. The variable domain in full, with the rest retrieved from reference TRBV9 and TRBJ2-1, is DSGVTQTPKHLITATGQRVTLRCSPRSGDLSVYWYQQSLDQGLQFLIQYYNGEERAKGNILERFSAQQFPDLHSELNLSSLELGDSALYFCASSGEAPGGYNEQFFGPGTRLTVL.

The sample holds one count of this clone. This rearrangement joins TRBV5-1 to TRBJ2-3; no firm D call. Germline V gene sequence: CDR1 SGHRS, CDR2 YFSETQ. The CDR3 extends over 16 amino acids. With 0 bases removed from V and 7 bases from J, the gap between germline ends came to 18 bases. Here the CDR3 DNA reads TGCGCCAGCAGCTTGGCCACAGAAACCCGGTTGCATACGCAGTATTTT. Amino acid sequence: CASSLATETRLHTQYF.

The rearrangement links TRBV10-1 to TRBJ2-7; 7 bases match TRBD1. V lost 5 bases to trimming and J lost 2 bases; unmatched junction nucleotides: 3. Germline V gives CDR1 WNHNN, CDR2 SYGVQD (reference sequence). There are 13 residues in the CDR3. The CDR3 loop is CASSMDRTYEQYF. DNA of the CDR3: TGCGCCAGCAGTATGGACAGGACCTACGAGCAGTACTTC.

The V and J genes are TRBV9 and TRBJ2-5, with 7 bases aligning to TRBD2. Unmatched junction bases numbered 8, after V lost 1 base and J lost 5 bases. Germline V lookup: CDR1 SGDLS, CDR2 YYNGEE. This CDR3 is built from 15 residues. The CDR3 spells CASSVSGDSRETQYF. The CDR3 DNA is TGTGCCAGCAGCGTAAGCGGGGATAGCCGGGAGACCCAGTACTTC.

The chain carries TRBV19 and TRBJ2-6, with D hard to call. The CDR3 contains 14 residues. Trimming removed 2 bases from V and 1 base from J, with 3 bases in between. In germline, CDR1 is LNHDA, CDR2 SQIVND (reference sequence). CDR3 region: CASSISSGANVLTF. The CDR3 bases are TGTGCCAGTAGTATATCATCTGGGGCCAACGTCCTGACTTTC.

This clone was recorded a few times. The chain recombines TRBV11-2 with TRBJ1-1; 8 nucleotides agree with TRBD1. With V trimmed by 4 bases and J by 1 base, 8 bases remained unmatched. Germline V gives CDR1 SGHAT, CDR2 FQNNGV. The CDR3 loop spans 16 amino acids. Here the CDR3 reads CASSYRGGLENTEAFF. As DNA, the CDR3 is TGTGCCAGCAGCTACAGGGGGGGGTTGGAGAACACTGAAGCTTTCTTT.

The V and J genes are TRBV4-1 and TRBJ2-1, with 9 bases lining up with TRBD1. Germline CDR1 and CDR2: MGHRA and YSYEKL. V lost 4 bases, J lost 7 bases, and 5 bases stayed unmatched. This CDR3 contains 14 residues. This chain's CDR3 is CASSPRQGGNEQFF. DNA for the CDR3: TGCGCCAGCAGCCCCCGACAGGGGGGGAATGAGCAGTTCTTC.

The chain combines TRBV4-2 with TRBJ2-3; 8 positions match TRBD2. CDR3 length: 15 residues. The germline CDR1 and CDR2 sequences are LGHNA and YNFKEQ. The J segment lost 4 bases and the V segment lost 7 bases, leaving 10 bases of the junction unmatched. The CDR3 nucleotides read TGTGCCAGCACCACAGGACGGGGGGGCCCAGATACGCAGTATTTT. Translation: CASTTGRGGPDTQYF.

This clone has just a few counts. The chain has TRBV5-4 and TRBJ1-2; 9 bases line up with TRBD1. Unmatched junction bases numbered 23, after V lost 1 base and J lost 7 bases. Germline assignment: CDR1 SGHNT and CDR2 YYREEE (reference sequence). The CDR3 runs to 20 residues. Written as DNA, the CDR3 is TGTGCCAGCAGCTTGCTTTCGTCCTACGGGACAGGGTTTAATATGGGTGGCTACACCTTC. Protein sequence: CASSLLSSYGTGFNMGGYTF.

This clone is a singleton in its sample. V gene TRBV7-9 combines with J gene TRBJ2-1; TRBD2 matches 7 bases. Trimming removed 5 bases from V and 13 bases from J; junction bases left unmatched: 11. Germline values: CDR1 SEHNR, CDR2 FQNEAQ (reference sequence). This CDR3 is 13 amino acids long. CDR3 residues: CASSDQGGAEQFF. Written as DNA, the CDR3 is TGTGCCAGCAGCGACCAGGGAGGGGCAGAACAGTTCTTC.

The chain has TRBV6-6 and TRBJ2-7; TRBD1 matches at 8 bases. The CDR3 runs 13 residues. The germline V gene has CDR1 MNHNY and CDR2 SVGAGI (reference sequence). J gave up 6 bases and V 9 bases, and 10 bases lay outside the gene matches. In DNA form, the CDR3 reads TGTGCCAGTTGGACAGGGCCTCCCTTCGAGCAGTACTTC. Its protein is CASWTGPPFEQYF.

CDR3 amino acids: CASSNPTGGTEAFF. The CDR3 coding sequence is TGTGCCAGCAGCAACCCTACAGGCGGCACTGAAGCTTTCTTT. This sequence joins TRBV6-5 and TRBJ1-1; tentative D call: TRBD1 (5 bases). V lost 6 bases, J lost 4 bases, and 15 bases lay in between. This CDR3 is 14 amino acids long. Germline loops: CDR1 MNHEY, CDR2 SVGAGI.

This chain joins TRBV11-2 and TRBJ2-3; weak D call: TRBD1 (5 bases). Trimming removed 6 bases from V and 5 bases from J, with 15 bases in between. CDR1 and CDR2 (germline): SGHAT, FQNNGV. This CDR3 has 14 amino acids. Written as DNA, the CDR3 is TGTGCCAGCAGACGTACAGCCAGGGAAGATACGCAGTATTTT. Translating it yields CASRRTAREDTQYF.

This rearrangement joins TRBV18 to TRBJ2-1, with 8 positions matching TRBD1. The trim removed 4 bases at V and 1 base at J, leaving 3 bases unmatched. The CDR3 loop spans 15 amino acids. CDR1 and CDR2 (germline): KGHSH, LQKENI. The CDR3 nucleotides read TGTGCCAGCTCACGGGGACAGGTTTCCTACAATGAGCAGTTCTTC. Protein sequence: CASSRGQVSYNEQFF.

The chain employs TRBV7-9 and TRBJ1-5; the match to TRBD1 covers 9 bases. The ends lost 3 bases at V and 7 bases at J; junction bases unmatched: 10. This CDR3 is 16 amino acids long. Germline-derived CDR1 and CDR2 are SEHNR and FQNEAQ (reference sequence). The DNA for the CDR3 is TGTGCCAGCAGCTTTGGGGCACAGGGGGCGCAGCAGCCCCAGCATTTT. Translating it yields CASSFGAQGAQQPQHF.

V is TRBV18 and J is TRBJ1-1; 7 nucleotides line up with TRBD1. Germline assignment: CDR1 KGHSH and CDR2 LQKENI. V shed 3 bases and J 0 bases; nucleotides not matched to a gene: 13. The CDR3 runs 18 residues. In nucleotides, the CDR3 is TGTGCCAGCTCACCCCTGATTCCCGGGACAGCATTGAACACTGAAGCTTTCTTT. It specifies CASSPLIPGTALNTEAFF.

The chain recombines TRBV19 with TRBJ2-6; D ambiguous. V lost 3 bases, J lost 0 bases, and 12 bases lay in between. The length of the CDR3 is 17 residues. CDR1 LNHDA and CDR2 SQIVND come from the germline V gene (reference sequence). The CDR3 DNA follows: TGTGCCAGTAGTATTGACACCAGGATCTCTGGGGCCAACGTCCTGACTTTC. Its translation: CASSIDTRISGANVLTF. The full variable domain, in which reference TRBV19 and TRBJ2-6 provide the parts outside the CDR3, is DGGITQSPKYLFRKEGQNVTLSCEQNLNHDAMYWYRQDPGQGLRLIYYSQIVNDFQKGDIAEGYSVSREKKESFPLTVTSAQKNPTAFYLCASSIDTRISGANVLTFGAGSRLTVL.

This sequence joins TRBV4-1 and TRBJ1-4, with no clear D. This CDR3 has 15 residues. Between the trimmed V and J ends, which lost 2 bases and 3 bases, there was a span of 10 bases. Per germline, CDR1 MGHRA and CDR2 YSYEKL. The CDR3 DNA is TGCGCCAGCAGCCAAAGCGGAGGCCCTAATGAAAAACTGTTTTTT. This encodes CASSQSGGPNEKLFF.

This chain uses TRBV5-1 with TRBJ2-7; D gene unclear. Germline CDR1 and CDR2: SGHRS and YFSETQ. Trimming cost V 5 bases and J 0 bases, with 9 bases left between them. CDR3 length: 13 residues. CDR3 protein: CASSFESSYEQYF. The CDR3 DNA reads TGCGCCAGCAGTTTTGAGAGCTCCTACGAGCAGTACTTC.

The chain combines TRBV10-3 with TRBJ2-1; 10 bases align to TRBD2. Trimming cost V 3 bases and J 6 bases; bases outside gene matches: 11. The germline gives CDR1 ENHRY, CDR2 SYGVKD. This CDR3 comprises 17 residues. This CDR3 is CAISERPSGGRGNEQFF. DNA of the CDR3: TGTGCCATCAGTGAAAGGCCTAGCGGGGGAAGGGGCAATGAGCAGTTCTTC.